This is a list of T cell receptor beta chains from one sample in a study of OX40 agonist ivuxolimab in advanced cancers. The protocol was immunoSEQ multiplex PCR, while the TCRdb copy is restricted to in-frame clones and leaves out a portion. The sample has roughly 45,000 clones; approximately 86% are singletons. The sequences come from CD4+ or CD8+ T cells sorted from blood, collected in a trial of the OX40 agonist ivuxolimab. These receptors were taken from an adult with an advanced solid tumor such as melanoma, head and neck, liver or kidney cancer. Each CDR3 is given with its conserved first and last residue. Each record gives: clone size, D gene, V gene, J gene, CDR3 DNA, CDR3 protein. D genes are given only for firm matches. Where a row states a size, it is once, few, many or the class of an expanded clone; other rows omit it.

size: .; D: .; V: TRBV5-4; J: TRBJ2-3; DNA: TGTGCCAGCAGCTCGTCGGCGGGGTTCACAGATACGCAGTATTTT; CDR3: CASSSSAGFTDTQYF
size: .; D: .; V: TRBV6-4; J: TRBJ2-3; DNA: TGTGCCAGCAGTGACTCACGTCAAGATACGCAGTATTTT; CDR3: CASSDSRQDTQYF
size: .; D: .; V: TRBV6-1; J: TRBJ2-5; DNA: TGTGCCAGCAGTGAAGGGACTATAAAAGAGACCCAGTACTTC; CDR3: CASSEGTIKETQYF
size: .; D: TRBD1; V: TRBV7-9; J: TRBJ1-6; DNA: TGTGCCAGCAGCTTATTAGAAGGGGGCGGTTCACCCCTCCACTTT; CDR3: CASSLLEGGGSPLHF
size: .; D: .; V: TRBV7-2; J: TRBJ2-4; DNA: TGTGCCAGCAGCCTAACGCAGGGAGAGAGGGACATTCAGTACTTC; CDR3: CASSLTQGERDIQYF
size: .; D: .; V: TRBV7-2; J: TRBJ2-7; DNA: TGTGCCAGCAGCTTTGGGGGGAGGAGACGAGGTTACGAGCAGTACTTC; CDR3: CASSFGGRRRGYEQYF
size: once; D: TRBD2; V: TRBV11-3; J: TRBJ2-1; DNA: TGTGCCAGCAGCTCCGGACTAGCGGGAGGTCTAAATGAGCAGTTCTTC; CDR3: CASSSGLAGGLNEQFF
size: .; D: TRBD1; V: TRBV7-2; J: TRBJ1-5; DNA: TGTGCCAGCAGCCGGACAGGGTTTCAGCCCCAGCATTTT; CDR3: CASSRTGFQPQHF
size: .; D: TRBD2; V: TRBV7-2; J: TRBJ2-7; DNA: TGTGCCAGCAGCTTTGAGGGCGGGGGGAGCTCCTACGAGCAGTACTTC; CDR3: CASSFEGGGSSYEQYF
size: .; D: TRBD2; V: TRBV2; J: TRBJ2-2; DNA: TGTGCCAGCAGAAGACTAGCGGTGAACACCGGGGAGCTGTTTTTT; CDR3: CASRRLAVNTGELFF
size: .; D: TRBD2; V: TRBV4-1; J: TRBJ2-1; DNA: TGCGCCAGCAGCCAAGAAGTGGGACTAGCGGGAGGTGAAATGAGGCAGTTCTTC; CDR3: CASSQEVGLAGGEMRQFF
size: .; D: .; V: TRBV19; J: TRBJ1-5; DNA: TGTGCCAGTAGTATATCGGTTAGCAATCAGCCCCAGCATTTT; CDR3: CASSISVSNQPQHF
size: few; D: TRBD1; V: TRBV9; J: TRBJ2-7; DNA: TGTGCCAGCAGCGTAGGGCAGGGGGCCTACGAGCAGTACTTC; CDR3: CASSVGQGAYEQYF
size: .; D: .; V: TRBV30; J: TRBJ1-5; DNA: TGTGCCTGGAGTGTACGTTCAAATCAGCCCCAGCATTTT; CDR3: CAWSVRSNQPQHF
size: .; D: .; V: TRBV10-3; J: TRBJ2-3; DNA: TGTGCCACCAATTCGGGACTTACAGATACGCAGTATTTT; CDR3: CATNSGLTDTQYF
size: .; D: TRBD1; V: TRBV19; J: TRBJ1-2; DNA: TGTGCCAGTAGTATGTGGGACAGGTCCTATGGCTACACCTTC; CDR3: CASSMWDRSYGYTF
size: .; D: .; V: TRBV5-6; J: TRBJ2-1; DNA: TGTGCCAGCAGCTTGGGGGGAGGATTCTCCTACAATGAGCAGTTCTTC; CDR3: CASSLGGGFSYNEQFF
size: .; D: .; V: TRBV18; J: TRBJ2-5; DNA: TGTGCCAGCTCACCCAGGGGACCAGAGACCCAGTACTTC; CDR3: CASSPRGPETQYF
size: .; D: TRBD2; V: TRBV30; J: TRBJ2-5; DNA: TGTGCCTGGACCTTTGGAGCGGGAGGGCCGGAGACCCAGTACTTC; CDR3: CAWTFGAGGPETQYF
size: .; D: TRBD2; V: TRBV2; J: TRBJ2-5; DNA: TGTGCCAGCAGCCAGCGGGGGGGGCAAGAGACCCAGTACTTC; CDR3: CASSQRGGQETQYF
size: .; D: TRBD1; V: TRBV5-4; J: TRBJ1-2; DNA: TGTGCCAGCAGCTTTTCCCAGGGGGCCTATGGCTACACCTTC; CDR3: CASSFSQGAYGYTF
size: few; D: TRBD2; V: TRBV7-9; J: TRBJ2-5; DNA: TGTGCCAGCAGCCCTCGGGGGGAAGAGACCCAGTACTTC; CDR3: CASSPRGEETQYF
size: .; D: .; V: TRBV7-2; J: TRBJ2-7; DNA: TGTGCCAGCAGCTTAGCGGGATACTCCTACGAGCAGTACTTC; CDR3: CASSLAGYSYEQYF
size: .; D: .; V: TRBV7-6; J: TRBJ2-7; DNA: TGTGCCAGCAGCTTAGGAGGCCAATCTTACGAGCAGTACTTC; CDR3: CASSLGGQSYEQYF
size: .; D: .; V: TRBV4-3; J: TRBJ1-4; DNA: TGCGCCAGCAGCCAAGATGGGATTACCGGGGGGAATGAAAAACTGTTTTTT; CDR3: CASSQDGITGGNEKLFF
size: .; D: .; V: TRBV19; J: TRBJ2-5; DNA: TGTGCCAGTACTTCAGGACTGGTCCAAGAGACCCAGTACTTC; CDR3: CASTSGLVQETQYF
size: once; D: TRBD1; V: TRBV10-3; J: TRBJ1-2; DNA: TGTGCCATCAGTGCCACGACAGGGTGGGGCTACACCTTC; CDR3: CAISATTGWGYTF
size: once; D: TRBD2; V: TRBV29-1; J: TRBJ2-7; DNA: TGCAGCGTTGAAGGCGCTAGCGGGGGAAGCTCCTACGAGCAGTACTTC; CDR3: CSVEGASGGSSYEQYF
size: .; D: TRBD1; V: TRBV9; J: TRBJ2-2; DNA: TGTGCCAGCACCGGGACAGCGTACACCGGGGAGCTGTTTTTT; CDR3: CASTGTAYTGELFF
size: .; D: .; V: TRBV18; J: TRBJ1-1; DNA: TGTGCCAGCTCAGGACCTGGGAGGATGAACACTGAAGCTTTCTTT; CDR3: CASSGPGRMNTEAFF
size: .; D: TRBD2; V: TRBV6-5; J: TRBJ2-3; DNA: TGTGCCACCCGGACTAGCGGGGGGTCAGATACGCAGTATTTT; CDR3: CATRTSGGSDTQYF
size: .; D: TRBD1; V: TRBV4-3; J: TRBJ1-2; DNA: TGCGCCAGCAGCACGGACAGGGTAGGGGGCTACACCTTC; CDR3: CASSTDRVGGYTF
size: once; D: .; V: TRBV10-1; J: TRBJ2-2; DNA: TGCGCCAGCAAGGCCGGTGGCACCGGGGAGCTGTTTTTT; CDR3: CASKAGGTGELFF
size: .; D: TRBD1; V: TRBV5-4; J: TRBJ2-4; DNA: TGTGCCAGCAGCCCCGAGGGACAGGGTGTGGGTTTTCAGTACTTC; CDR3: CASSPEGQGVGFQYF
size: .; D: .; V: TRBV29-1; J: TRBJ1-2; DNA: TGCAGCGTTGAGCTTGAGTCCCAGGGAGTAGGCTACACCTTC; CDR3: CSVELESQGVGYTF
size: few; D: .; V: TRBV11-2; J: TRBJ1-1; DNA: TGTGCCAGCAGGTCCACCGGACAGCGAGGTAAGAACACTGAAGCTTTCTTT; CDR3: CASRSTGQRGKNTEAFF
size: .; D: .; V: TRBV30; J: TRBJ1-5; DNA: TGTGCCTGGAGCCAGGGGAGTCAGCCCCAGCATTTT; CDR3: CAWSQGSQPQHF